Sequencing of this TCR beta chain was carried out in a study of control samples from healthy donors and cancer patients. Measured with immunoSEQ multiplex PCR; TCRdb has only the in-frame clones, and not every one. The sample includes over 90,000 clones, 92% of them seen just once. The CDR3 is 12 amino acids. Trimming cost V 1 base and J 4 bases, with 4 bases left between them. Germline lookup yields CDR1 SGHAT and CDR2 FQNNGV. The chain carries TRBV11-2 and TRBJ1-1; D not certain. The sample comprised blood. The receptor was isolated from a young woman in good health. CDR3 loop: CASSLAPTEAFF. CDR3 DNA sequence: TGTGCCAGCAGCTTAGCCCCCACTGAAGCTTTCTTT.